The sequence of this T cell receptor (beta chain) was determined in a study of beta chain features in type 1 diabetes. Findings and limits, study-wide: The study found moderately but significantly shorter TCRB CDR3s in all four CD4+ subsets of Type 1 diabetes patients.

Trimming cost V 4 bases and J 5 bases, with 14 bases left between them. The germline gives CDR1 SGHVS, CDR2 FNYEAQ. The CDR3 covers 14 residues. This clone was seen a handful of times. Its target is not known. Stem cell-like memory, regulatory, central memory and naive CD4+ cells were sorted via CD45RO/CCR7/CD25/CD127/CD95/CD27. TCRB transcripts that were expressed got sequenced, as all of the isolated RNA had been reverse transcribed. The data were produced by immunoSEQ multiplex PCR, yet TCRdb's version contains in-frame clones alone and is incomplete. The data contain 600,000 to 700,000 clones, roughly 12% of them singletons.

The genes are TRBV7-6 and TRBJ2-5; D is uncertain. The sample comprised naive CD4+ T cells from blood. The receptor was derived from a man aged 25 to 45 with type 1 diabetes. The CDR3: CASSSTPSGETQYF. The CDR3 nucleotides read TGTGCCAGCAGCTCTACACCCTCTGGGGAGACCCAGTACTTC.